A single sample gave rise to the 17 T cell receptor beta chains below, sequenced in a study of blood T cells in healthy people across ages. Sample-barcoded 5' priming and a J-beta primer mix drove a second PCR of about 6 to 12 cycles. TCRdb analysed the 5' RACE reads with MiXCR anew, one entry per CDR3 protein. Of approximately 1.5 million distinct CDR3 sequences listed, approximately 43% were seen once; the top ten hold around 4%. The material sequenced was blood. These receptors were collected from a woman aged 18-29 years in good health.

The rearrangement links TRBV6-2 or TRBV6-3 to TRBJ2-1; possible D gene TRBD1, 6 bases. Trimming cost V 0 bases and J 6 bases, with 21 bases left between them. This CDR3 comprises 18 residues. Germline CDR1 is MNHEY and CDR2 is SVGEGT. CDR3 DNA: TGTGCCAGCAGTTACTCGTACAGGGTTCCCACAGAGCGCAATGAGCAGTTCTTC. It translates to CASSYSYRVPTERNEQFF.

CDR3: CASSLGTSGIAGETQYF. The CDR3 DNA reads TGTGCCAGCAGTTTGGGGACTAGCGGGATCGCGGGGGAGACCCAGTACTTC. This chain links TRBV28 with TRBJ2-5; TRBD2 matches 13 bases. Germline lookup yields CDR1 MDHEN and CDR2 SYDVKM. With 3 bases clipped from V and 5 bases from J, the junction kept 9 bases outside the gene matches. The CDR3 loop spans 17 amino acids.

About this clonotype: The junction shows a germline mismatch at one end, possibly a read error. V usage is TRBV27 and J usage is TRBJ2-1; D gene unclear. This CDR3 has 13 residues. The germline V gene encodes CDR1 MNHEY and CDR2 SMNVEV (reference sequence). Here the CDR3 reads CTSSLSFVNEQFF. Here the CDR3 DNA reads TGTACCAGCAGTTTATCGTTTGTAAATGAGCAGTTCTTC.

This clonotype was observed a handful of times. The chain is built from TRBV20-1 and TRBJ2-7; D remains ambiguous. Trimming cost V 3 bases and J 3 bases, with 15 bases left between them. The CDR3 sequence is 14 residues long. Germline loops: CDR1 DFQATT, CDR2 SNEGSKA (reference sequence). The CDR3 DNA follows: TGCAGTGCTAGCGTCCCAGAGAGCGTCTACGAGCAGTACTTC. It is translated as CSASVPESVYEQYF.

This sequence joins TRBV3-1 and TRBJ2-1, with a weak D call TRBD2 (5 bases). The germline gives CDR1 LGHDT, CDR2 YNNKEL (reference sequence). The CDR3 totals 15 residues. Trimming left V 1 base short and J 0 bases short, with 7 bases between. DNA for the CDR3: TGTGCCAGCAGCCAAGGCGGGCCCTCCTACAATGAGCAGTTCTTC. Translated, it gives CASSQGGPSYNEQFF.

The chain carries TRBV9 and TRBJ1-2, with 11 bases fitting TRBD1. In germline, CDR1 is SGDLS, CDR2 YYNGEE. Trimming took 6 bases from V and 6 from J; bases not matched to a gene: 4. The CDR3 consists of 13 residues. DNA of the CDR3: TGTGCCAGCAAGGGACAGGGGGTGGATGGCTACACCTTC. Its translation: CASKGQGVDGYTF.

The chain carries TRBV4-3 and TRBJ1-3; no reliable D call. The CDR3 totals 15 residues. V was shortened by 0 bases and J by 1 base, with 7 bases between the two germline ends. Germline CDR1 is LGHNA and CDR2 is YSLEER. The CDR3: CASSQESMSGNTIYF. The CDR3 DNA is TGCGCCAGCAGCCAAGAAAGCATGTCTGGAAACACCATATATTTT.

This sequence joins TRBV5-1 and TRBJ2-1, with D uncertain. The J call may be incorrect, as the DNA end agrees better with TRBJ2-7. Germline CDR1 is SGHRS and CDR2 is YFSETQ. The CDR3 runs 14 residues. CDR3 nucleotides: TGCGCCAGCAGCTTGGCTTTCTTGGGCGATGAGCAGTACTTC. Its translation: CASSLAFLGDEQYF.

This chain uses TRBV29-1 with TRBJ1-2; D possibly corresponds to TRBD1 (5 bases). The CDR3 totals 15 residues. CDR1 SQVTM and CDR2 ANQGSEA come from the germline V gene. Trimming shortened V by 7 bases and J by 6 bases, and 24 bases separated the two germline ends. CDR3 in amino acids: CSAGRGGGTGNGYTF. The CDR3 DNA is TGCAGCGCTGGACGAGGCGGTGGGACGGGGAATGGCTACACCTTC.

The chain carries TRBV11-2 and TRBJ2-7, with TRBD2 identical over 7 bases. The J call may not be correct, given that the DNA end is closer to TRBJ2-5. There are 15 residues in the CDR3. The germline gives CDR1 SGHAT, CDR2 FQNNGV. The CDR3 DNA follows: TGTGCCAGCAGCGCCCAAGGACTAGTCGGAGAGACCCAGTACTTC. It codes for CASSAQGLVGETQYF.

This clonotype was picked up a small number of times. V and J are TRBV6-5 and TRBJ2-1, with TRBD2 matching 13 bases. In germline, CDR1 is MNHEY, CDR2 SVGAGI. V lost 2 bases to trimming and J lost 3 bases; unmatched junction nucleotides: 4. This CDR3 is 17 amino acids long. The CDR3 loop reads CASSYGLAGAFYNEQFF. The CDR3 DNA is TGTGCCAGCAGTTACGGACTAGCGGGGGCATTCTACAATGAGCAGTTCTTC.

The chain has TRBV7-9 and TRBJ1-1; D gene uncertain. The V end lost 1 base, the J end lost 0 bases, and 12 bases lay between the germline ends. Germline V gene sequence: CDR1 SEHNR, CDR2 FQNEAQ (reference sequence). This CDR3 spans 16 amino acids. DNA of the CDR3: TGTGCCAGCAGCTTAGTCCCCGGCAGGATGAACACTGAAGCTTTCTTT. This translates into CASSLVPGRMNTEAFF. The full variable domain, in which reference TRBV7-9 and TRBJ1-1 provide the parts outside the CDR3, is DTGVSQNPRHKITKRGQNVTFRCDPISEHNRLYWYRQTLGQGPEFLTYFQNEAQLEKSRLLSDRFSAERPKGSFSTLEIQRTEQGDSAMYLCASSLVPGRMNTEAFFGQGTRLTVV.

The rearrangement joins TRBV28 to TRBJ2-4, with D perhaps TRBD2 (7 bases). Trimming removed 7 bases at V and 1 base at J, with 17 bases between. This CDR3 comprises 16 residues. Germline CDR1 MDHEN, CDR2 SYDVKM. CDR3 loop: CASTVGGAKAKNIQYF. CDR3 DNA sequence: TGTGCCAGCACGGTTGGGGGGGCTAAGGCCAAAAACATTCAGTACTTC. Using reference TRBV28 and TRBJ2-4 for the parts outside the CDR3, the full variable domain is DVKVTQSSRYLVKRTGEKVFLECVQDMDHENMFWYRQDPGLGLRLIYFSYDVKMKEKGDIPEGYSVSREKKERFSLILESASTNQTSMYLCASTVGGAKAKNIQYFGAGTRLSVL.

This clonotype was recorded at least ten times. Written as DNA, the CDR3 is TGCAGCGTTGTGGACAGGACCAGGAACACTGAAGCTTTCTTT. Amino acids: CSVVDRTRNTEAFF. The rearrangement uses TRBV29-1 and TRBJ1-1; 7 nucleotides agree with TRBD1. V shed 4 bases and J 1 base; nucleotides not matched to a gene: 6. Germline V gives CDR1 SQVTM, CDR2 ANQGSEA. This CDR3 is built from 14 residues.

This clonotype was observed a few times. V and J are TRBV6-5 and TRBJ2-5; 11 nucleotides line up with TRBD2. CDR1 and CDR2 (germline): MNHEY, SVGAGI. Unmatched junction bases numbered 1, after V lost 6 bases and J lost 7 bases. CDR3 length equals 12 residues. CDR3 in DNA: TGTGCCAGCAGAGGACTAGCGGGGACCCAGTACTTC. This translates into CASRGLAGTQYF.

The chain uses TRBV7-3 and TRBJ2-7; TRBD1 matches 7 bases. This CDR3 region has 14 residues. CDR1 and CDR2 (germline): SGHTA, FQGTGA. The V and J ends lost 5 bases and 3 bases, in that order; junction bases with no gene match: 7. As DNA, the CDR3 is TGTGCCAGCAGCCCCACCAGGGACAGCTACGAGCAGTACTTC. The encoded protein is CASSPTRDSYEQYF.

The chain recombines TRBV6-2 or TRBV6-3 with TRBJ2-5, with 7 nucleotides matching TRBD2. This CDR3 is 12 amino acids long. The V segment lost 2 bases and the J segment 11 bases; nucleotides outside the gene matches: 5. Germline CDR1 and CDR2: MNHEY and SVGEGT. The CDR3 region is CASSYPTRGQYF. CDR3 in DNA: TGTGCCAGCAGTTACCCCACGCGGGGGCAGTACTTC.